This TCR beta chain originates from a study of cytomegalovirus exposure and HLA in healthy donors (dated 2017 in TCRdb). In terms of the full investigation: According to a later analysis, the 120 or so validation repertoires were produced on the same platform as the 680 or so repertoires of the first cohort. The study combined high-throughput TCR immunosequencing, statistical association of individual TCRs with disease status, and machine learning to predict cytomegalovirus infection status. A separate validation cohort of roughly 120 different subjects was used in addition to the roughly 670-subject first cohort. The study aimed to test whether signatures of past pathogen exposure could be identified by cataloging public T cell receptors. Beyond this particular receptor, the publication reports: The classifier was reported to diagnose cytomegalovirus status with high specificity and sensitivity in both the original cohort and the validation cohort. In vitro tests confirmed that a few of the cytomegalovirus-associated TCR beta chains recognize cytomegalovirus antigens. The validation cohort had no HLA typing available for a later analysis, so co-occurrence within that cohort was assessed over all 130 or so repertoires. A total of 150 to 200 TCR beta chains were listed by the study as associated with cytomegalovirus. It was suggested by the authors that the approach could potentially be generalized to other disease states and immunological phenotypes. While some public TCRs were present in many individuals, most TCR sequences turned up only very rarely across donors. Subsequent analysis determined that TCRs grouped into clusters in the first cohort also showed a tendency toward co-occurrence across the roughly 120 validation repertoires, and 85% to 95% of cluster scores exceeded 0.

Spanning cysteine to phenylalanine, the CDR3 consists of 13 amino acids. The CDR3 DNA has 39 bases and is translated from base 1. Per the germline V gene (reference sequence), LNHNV is the CDR1 and YYDKDF is the CDR2. Unmatched junction bases come to 5, with V trimmed by 2 bases and J by 8 bases. Of note for this clone: The antigen this receptor binds is unknown. The input lacks base qualities; no much larger clone sits a single base away.

The method behind the library was the immunoSEQ multiplex PCR assay. In the original analysis: A statistical classification framework was developed to diagnose cytomegalovirus status using the catalog of TCR beta chain sequences. Entries here come from immuneACCESS through TCRdb and include only in-frame sequences with V and J called. Some clones fail to appear in such tables; in the studies checked, an unresolved V gene covers under half of the shortfall, and the cause of the remainder is unknown. Clone size and the V and J calls come from that table; the DNA yielded D and trimming. In all, the sample holds 65,000 or so clones, and 94% of those were seen once. The top ten hold approximately 4.5% of the sample. Donors formed part of the validation cohort, which comprised over a hundred subjects and was distinct from the first cohort of roughly 600 subjects.

The clonotype comes from a man between 18 and 29 years old in good health and CMV-seropositive. The rearranged chain carries TRBV15 and TRBJ1-2, and 7 junctional nucleotides match TRBD1. The material sequenced was PBMCs. The bases read TGTGCCACCAGCAGATCAGGACAGGCCGGCTACACCTTC. This codes for CATSRSGQAGYTF. This CDR3, with the reference TRBV15 and TRBJ1-2 proteins standing in past its ends, gives the full variable domain DAMVIQNPRYQVTQFGKPVTLSCSQTLNHNVMYWYQQKSSQAPKLLFHYYDKDFNNEADTPDNFQSRRPNTSFCFLDIRSPGLGDTAMYLCATSRSGQAGYTFGSGTRLTVV.